This TCR beta chain was sequenced for a study of blood T cell repertoires in COVID-19. Study in general: Some COVID-19 samples were acute and others convalescent; all came from the United States, Italy and Spain. PBMCs, B-cell-depleted T cells, or T cells provided the cDNA or gDNA that made up the material.

V was trimmed by 3 bases and J by 9 bases, leaving 12 bases between them. The CDR3 totals 14 residues. Germline CDR1 SEHNR, CDR2 FQNEAQ (reference sequence). As originally analysed: Researchers report that nucleated cell counts were estimated from reference gene primer amplification. TCRdb keeps only in-frame clones here, not all; method: immunoSEQ multiplex PCR. That table gives V, J and clone size, and the DNA gave D and trimming. The repertoire includes about 440,000 clones, approximately 90% of them detected once, and over 4% sits in the top ten. This clone showed up just once. What was sequenced was peripheral blood. The chain combines TRBV7-9 with TRBJ1-6; tentatively, D is TRBD1 (6 bases). This TCR came from a woman between 25 and 40 years old with acute or convalescent COVID-19. The CDR3 reads CASSFARGGSPLHF. DNA for the CDR3: TGTGCCAGCAGCTTTGCCAGGGGTGGTTCACCCCTCCACTTT.